The clone carrying this TCR beta chain showed up just a few times. Its matching antigen is unknown. This sample is part of a study of response to subunit inactivated influenza vaccine. Findings and caveats of the study: Authors suggested seasonal influenza vaccinations each recruit few new T cells.

TCRdb recomputed calls from the RT-PCR reads with MiXCR, one row per CDR3 protein. The sample consists of about 700,000 distinct CDR3 sequences, about 14% of them appearing once. The origin of this receptor is a man between 50 and 59 years old who received an inactivated influenza vaccine. Sequenced material: PBMCs from blood, taken about 14 days before vaccination.

CDR3 DNA sequence: TGTGCCAGCAGCCAAGCCACCGCGAACACCGGGGAGCTGTTTTTT. Translating gives CASSQATANTGELFF. This chain uses TRBV4-2 with TRBJ2-2; no definite D call. With 1 base removed from V and 0 bases from J, the gap between germline ends came to 6 bases. This CDR3 comprises 15 residues. Germline loops: CDR1 LGHNA, CDR2 YNFKEQ.